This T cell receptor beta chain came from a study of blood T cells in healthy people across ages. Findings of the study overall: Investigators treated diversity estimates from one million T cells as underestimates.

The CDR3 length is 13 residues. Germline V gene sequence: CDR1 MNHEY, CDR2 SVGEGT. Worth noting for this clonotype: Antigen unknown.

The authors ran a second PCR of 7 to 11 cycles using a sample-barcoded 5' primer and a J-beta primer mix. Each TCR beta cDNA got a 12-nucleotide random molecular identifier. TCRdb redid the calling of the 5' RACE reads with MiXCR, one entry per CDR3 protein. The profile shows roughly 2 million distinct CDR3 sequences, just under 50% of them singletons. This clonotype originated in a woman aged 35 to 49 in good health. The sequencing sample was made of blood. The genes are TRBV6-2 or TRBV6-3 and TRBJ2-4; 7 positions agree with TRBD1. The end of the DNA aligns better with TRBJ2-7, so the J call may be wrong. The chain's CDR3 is CASRQQGRYEQYF. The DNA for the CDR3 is TGTGCCAGCAGACAACAGGGGCGGTACGAGCAGTACTTC.